Described below is a single TCR beta chain sequence and its context. The antigen is unknown. By flow cytometry, patients selected for sequencing had shown an expansion of CD8+CD57+ cells. At blood sampling, none of the patients had yet received therapy. The entry originates in a study of CD8+CD57+ T cells in acquired aplastic anemia. The overall study: Average DNA yield from sorted CD4+ and CD8+ cells was about 3.2 ug. Study findings and constraints: For CD8+ Simpson's diversity, patients and controls showed no significant difference. There were some 27 CD8+ CDR3 sequences that occurred in both patients and controls.

CDR1 and CDR2 from the germline V gene are DFQATT and SNEGSKA (reference sequence). The CDR3 length is 15 residues. Trimming removed 1 base from V and 5 bases from J; junction bases left unmatched: 4. Profiling that covered TCR beta VDJ and CDR3 relied on genomic DNA as its template. TCRdb recomputed calls from the reads with MiXCR, one row per CDR3 protein. The table shows under 500,000 distinct CDR3 sequences, with under 40% occurring only once. This receptor was obtained from a human donor with aplastic anemia. The chain is built from TRBV20-1 and TRBJ1-5; 11 positions agree with TRBD1. The sample consisted of sorted CD4+, CD8+, or CD8+CD57+ T cells (not recorded which) from PBMCs. The CDR3 DNA reads as TGCAGTGCTAGAGGGAGGGACAGGGGGGATCAGCCCCAGCATTTT. Its translation is CSARGRDRGDQPQHF.